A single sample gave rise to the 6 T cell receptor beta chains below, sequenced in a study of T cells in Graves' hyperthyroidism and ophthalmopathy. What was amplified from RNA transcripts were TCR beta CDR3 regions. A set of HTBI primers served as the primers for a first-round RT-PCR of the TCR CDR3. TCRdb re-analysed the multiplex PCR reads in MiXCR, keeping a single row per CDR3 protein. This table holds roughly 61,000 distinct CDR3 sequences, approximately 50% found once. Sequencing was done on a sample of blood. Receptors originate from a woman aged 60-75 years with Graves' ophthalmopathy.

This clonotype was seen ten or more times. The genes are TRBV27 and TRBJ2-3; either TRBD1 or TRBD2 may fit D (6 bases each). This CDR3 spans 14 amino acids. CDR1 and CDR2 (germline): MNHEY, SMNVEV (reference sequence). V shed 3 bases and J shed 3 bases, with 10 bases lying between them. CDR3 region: CASSFGGLTDTQYF. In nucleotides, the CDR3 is TGTGCCAGCAGTTTTGGGGGGCTTACAGATACGCAGTATTTT.

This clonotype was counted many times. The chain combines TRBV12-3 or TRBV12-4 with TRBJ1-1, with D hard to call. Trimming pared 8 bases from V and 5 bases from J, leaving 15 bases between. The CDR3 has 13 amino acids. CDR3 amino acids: CASRRVPSTEAFF. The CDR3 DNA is TGTGCCAGCCGACGTGTCCCCAGTACTGAAGCTTTCTTT.

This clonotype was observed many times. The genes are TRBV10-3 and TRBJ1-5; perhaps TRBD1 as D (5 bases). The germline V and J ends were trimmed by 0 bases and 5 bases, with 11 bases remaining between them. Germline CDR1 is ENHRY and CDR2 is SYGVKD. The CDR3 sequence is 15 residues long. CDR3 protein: CAISESGGGDQPQHF. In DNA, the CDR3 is TGTGCCATCAGTGAGTCCGGAGGAGGGGATCAGCCCCAGCATTTT.

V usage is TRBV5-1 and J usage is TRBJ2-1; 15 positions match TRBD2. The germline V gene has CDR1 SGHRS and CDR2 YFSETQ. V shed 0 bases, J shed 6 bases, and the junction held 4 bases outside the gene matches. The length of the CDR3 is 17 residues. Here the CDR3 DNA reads TGCGCCAGCAGCTTGGGGACTAGCGGGGGGGCGGGCAATGAGCAGTTCTTC. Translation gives CASSLGTSGGAGNEQFF.

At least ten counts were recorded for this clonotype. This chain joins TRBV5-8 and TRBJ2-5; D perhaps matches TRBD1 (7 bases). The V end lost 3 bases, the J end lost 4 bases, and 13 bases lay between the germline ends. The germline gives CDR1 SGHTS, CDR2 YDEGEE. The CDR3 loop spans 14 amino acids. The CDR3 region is CASSWGAGGETQYF. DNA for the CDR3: TGTGCCAGCAGCTGGGGGGCAGGGGGAGAGACCCAGTACTTC.

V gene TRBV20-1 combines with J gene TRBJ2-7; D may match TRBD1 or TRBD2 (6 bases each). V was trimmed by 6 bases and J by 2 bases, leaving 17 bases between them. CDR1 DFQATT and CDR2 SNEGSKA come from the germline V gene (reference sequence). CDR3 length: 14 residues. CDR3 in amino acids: CSAGVGGATYEQYF. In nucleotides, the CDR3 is TGCAGTGCCGGAGTGGGGGGCGCAACCTACGAGCAGTACTTC.